A selection of T cell receptor beta chains follows, all from one sample in a study of shared clonotypes between healthy human individuals. Clones were sequenced by immunoSEQ multiplex PCR, and TCRdb holds only the in-frame ones, with some missing. The profile shows fewer than 800,000 clones, about 90% of them singletons. The sequenced material came from naive CD8+ T cells sorted from blood. The receptor set was obtained from a man aged 30 to 39 in good health. The CDR3 runs from the conserved cysteine through the conserved F or W. D genes are given only for firm matches. Not every row has a clone size; where given, it reads once, few, many or a size class.

D gene	clone size	V gene	J gene	CDR3 protein	CDR3 DNA
TRBD2	.	TRBV27	TRBJ2-1	CASSLGTSGRNEQFF	TGTGCCAGCAGTTTAGGGACTAGCGGGAGAAATGAGCAGTTCTTC
.	.	TRBV28	TRBJ1-5	CASSFLGLAQPQHF	TGTGCCAGCAGTTTTTTGGGGCTCGCTCAGCCCCAGCATTTT
.	.	TRBV10-3	TRBJ2-4	CATRGRAGAKTKNIQYF	TGTGCCACCAGGGGGAGAGCGGGCGCAAAGACCAAAAACATTCAGTACTTC
.	.	TRBV10-3	TRBJ1-2	CAIRSPENYGYTF	TGTGCCATCAGGAGCCCGGAGAACTATGGCTACACCTTC
TRBD1	once	TRBV7-9	TRBJ1-5	CASSPGQGSNQPQHF	TGTGCCAGCAGCCCCGGACAGGGAAGCAATCAGCCCCAGCATTTT
.	.	TRBV5-1	TRBJ2-1	CASSTGGEQFF	TGCGCCAGCAGCACCGGAGGTGAGCAGTTCTTC
.	.	TRBV4-3	TRBJ2-7	CASSSEAGSYEQYF	TGCGCCAGCAGCAGCGAAGCCGGTTCCTACGAGCAGTACTTC
.	once	TRBV19	TRBJ2-7	CASSMYAGTIYEQYF	TGTGCCAGTAGTATGTATGCGGGAACGATCTACGAGCAGTACTTC
.	.	TRBV27	TRBJ2-7	CASSFLGESPYEQYF	TGTGCCAGCAGTTTCTTGGGGGAGTCCCCCTACGAGCAGTACTTC
TRBD2	once	TRBV5-1	TRBJ2-1	CASSLRTSGRRVVNEQFF	TGCGCCAGCAGCTTAAGGACTAGCGGGAGGCGGGTAGTAAATGAGCAGTTCTTC
.	.	TRBV28	TRBJ2-1	CASTLRPSDYNEQFF	TGTGCCAGCACTTTGAGGCCTAGCGATTACAATGAGCAGTTCTTC
TRBD1	.	TRBV15	TRBJ2-3	CATSRGQGLGTDTQYF	TGTGCCACCAGCAGGGGACAGGGATTGGGCACAGATACGCAGTATTTT
.	.	TRBV9	TRBJ2-1	CASSADASSYNEQFF	TGTGCCAGCAGCGCGGACGCCAGCTCCTACAATGAGCAGTTCTTC
TRBD1	.	TRBV2	TRBJ1-1	CASSDLAGGAETEAFF	TGTGCCAGCAGTGATTTGGCAGGGGGTGCTGAAACTGAAGCTTTCTTT
TRBD2	.	TRBV18	TRBJ2-1	CASSNKREVYNEQFF	TGTGCCAGCTCAAATAAGCGGGAGGTCTACAATGAGCAGTTCTTC
.	.	TRBV6-5	TRBJ2-2	CASSYSKVGELFF	TGTGCCAGCAGTTACTCGAAGGTCGGGGAGCTGTTTTTT
.	.	TRBV5-8	TRBJ2-7	CASSLLSPTRLLSYEQYF	TGTGCCAGCAGCTTGTTGTCCCCGACTAGGCTACTCTCCTACGAGCAGTACTTC
.	once	TRBV11-2	TRBJ2-3	CASSSLGGGPTDTQYF	TGTGCCAGCAGCTCCCTAGGGGGAGGACCCACAGATACGCAGTATTTT
TRBD1	.	TRBV2	TRBJ1-4	CACLGQGLNEKLFF	TGTGCCTGCCTAGGACAGGGGCTTAATGAAAAACTGTTTTTT
.	.	TRBV7-2	TRBJ2-1	CASSPTSHEQFF	TGTGCCAGCAGCCCTACTAGTCATGAGCAGTTCTTC
.	.	TRBV7-6	TRBJ2-3	CASSLFIAGTDTQYF	TGTGCCAGCAGCTTATTTATAGCCGGCACAGATACGCAGTATTTT
.	.	TRBV27	TRBJ2-1	CASSLYGASSYNEQFF	TGTGCCAGCAGTTTGTACGGGGCTAGTTCCTACAATGAGCAGTTCTTC
TRBD1	.	TRBV29-1	TRBJ1-2	CSATGASHYGYTF	TGCAGCGCGACAGGGGCCAGTCACTATGGCTACACCTTC
TRBD2	.	TRBV30	TRBJ2-3	CAWSFSGMTDTQYF	TGTGCCTGGAGTTTCAGCGGGATGACAGATACGCAGTATTTT
.	.	TRBV29-1	TRBJ1-2	CSVEDRKQGPDYGYTF	TGCAGCGTTGAAGATCGCAAACAGGGTCCGGATTATGGCTACACCTTC
TRBD2	.	TRBV7-6	TRBJ2-6	CASSLGGRASGANVLTF	TGTGCCAGCAGCTTAGGCGGGAGGGCCTCTGGGGCCAACGTCCTGACTTTC
.	.	TRBV6-1	TRBJ1-1	CASKRTVGNTEAFF	TGTGCCAGCAAGAGGACGGTTGGGAACACTGAAGCTTTCTTT
.	.	TRBV30	TRBJ1-5	CAWSVYGQPQHF	TGTGCCTGGAGTGTATACGGTCAGCCCCAGCATTTT
TRBD1	.	TRBV11-2	TRBJ1-3	CASSFKDREVGNTIYF	TGTGCCAGCAGCTTTAAAGACAGGGAGGTTGGAAACACCATATATTTT
.	.	TRBV2	TRBJ2-1	CAVHVTNEQFF	TGTGCCGTGCATGTGACGAATGAGCAGTTCTTC
TRBD2	.	TRBV6-5	TRBJ2-7	CASSYSGGLNEQYF	TGTGCCAGCAGTTACAGTGGGGGACTAAACGAGCAGTACTTC
.	.	TRBV29-1	TRBJ2-1	CSVVTRGGTYNEQFF	TGCAGCGTTGTGACCAGAGGGGGTACCTACAATGAGCAGTTCTTC
.	.	TRBV9	TRBJ2-7	CASSVKGDDEQYF	TGTGCCAGCAGCGTAAAAGGGGATGACGAGCAGTACTTC
TRBD1	.	TRBV7-6	TRBJ2-1	CASSNRQGSENEQFF	TGTGCCAGCAGCAACCGACAGGGTTCTGAGAATGAGCAGTTCTTC
.	.	TRBV28	TRBJ1-1	CASSPRWAGGAEAFF	TGTGCCAGCAGTCCCCGCTGGGCGGGCGGGGCTGAAGCTTTCTTT
.	.	TRBV28	TRBJ2-7	CASSLSEGFGQYF	TGTGCCAGCAGTTTATCAGAGGGTTTCGGGCAGTACTTC
.	once	TRBV29-1	TRBJ2-2	CSVFADFTGELFF	TGCAGCGTTTTCGCGGATTTCACCGGGGAGCTGTTTTTT
TRBD1	.	TRBV27	TRBJ2-1	CANSHVAGGNEQFF	TGTGCCAACAGTCACGTAGCAGGGGGAAATGAGCAGTTCTTC
.	.	TRBV29-1	TRBJ2-1	CSVGGEQFF	TGCAGCGTTGGGGGTGAGCAGTTCTTC
TRBD2	.	TRBV10-3	TRBJ2-7	CAISGDPAGGPYEQYF	TGTGCCATCAGTGGTGATCCAGCGGGAGGGCCGTACGAGCAGTACTTC
.	.	TRBV2	TRBJ1-1	CASRGQVAFF	TGTGCCAGCAGGGGACAAGTGGCTTTCTTT
.	.	TRBV28	TRBJ2-7	CASSPLSYEQYF	TGTGCCAGCAGTCCGTTATCATACGAGCAGTACTTC
TRBD2	.	TRBV27	TRBJ2-7	CASSLYAGGPSYEQYF	TGTGCCAGCAGTTTATACGCGGGAGGCCCCTCCTACGAGCAGTACTTC
TRBD2	.	TRBV19	TRBJ2-3	CASTTAGGTDTQYF	TGTGCCAGTACCACGGCGGGAGGTACAGATACGCAGTATTTT
TRBD1	.	TRBV28	TRBJ2-1	CASSLLLVGQGGHEQFF	TGTGCCAGCAGTTTATTATTAGTAGGACAGGGTGGGCATGAGCAGTTCTTC
.	.	TRBV7-6	TRBJ2-5	CASSPHGETQYF	TGTGCCAGCAGCCCGCATGGTGAGACCCAGTACTTC
.	.	TRBV5-8	TRBJ2-7	CASSLKLVAYEQYF	TGTGCCAGCAGCTTGAAACTAGTGGCCTACGAGCAGTACTTC
TRBD1	.	TRBV5-1	TRBJ2-7	CASSLDRGSYEQYF	TGCGCCAGCAGCCTGGACAGGGGTTCCTACGAGCAGTACTTC
.	.	TRBV6-5	TRBJ2-1	CASSYSGTYNEQFF	TGTGCCAGCAGTTACTCGGGAACCTACAATGAGCAGTTCTTC